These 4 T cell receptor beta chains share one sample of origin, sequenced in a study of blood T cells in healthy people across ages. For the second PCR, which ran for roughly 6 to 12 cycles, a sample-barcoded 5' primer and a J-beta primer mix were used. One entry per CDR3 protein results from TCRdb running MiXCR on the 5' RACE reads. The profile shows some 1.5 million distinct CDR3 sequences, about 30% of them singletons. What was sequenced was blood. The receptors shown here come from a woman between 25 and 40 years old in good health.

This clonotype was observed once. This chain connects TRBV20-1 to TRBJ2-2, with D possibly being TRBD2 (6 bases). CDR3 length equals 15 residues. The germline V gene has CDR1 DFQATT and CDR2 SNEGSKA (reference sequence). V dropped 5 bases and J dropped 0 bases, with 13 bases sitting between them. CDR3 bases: TGCAGTGCTCCCATAGCGGACGCGAACACCGGGGAGCTGTTTTTT. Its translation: CSAPIADANTGELFF.

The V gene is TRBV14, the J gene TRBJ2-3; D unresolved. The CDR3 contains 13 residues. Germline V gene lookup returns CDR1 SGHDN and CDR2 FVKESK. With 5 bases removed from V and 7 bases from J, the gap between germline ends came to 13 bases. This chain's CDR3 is CASSAEQPYTQYF. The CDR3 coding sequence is TGTGCCAGCAGCGCGGAGCAGCCCTATACGCAGTATTTT.

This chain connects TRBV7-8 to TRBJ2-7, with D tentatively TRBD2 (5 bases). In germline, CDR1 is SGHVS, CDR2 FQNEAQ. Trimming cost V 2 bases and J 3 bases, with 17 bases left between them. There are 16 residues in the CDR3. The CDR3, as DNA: TGTGCCAGCAGCTTACCCGGGGATCTAGGGCTCTACGAGCAGTACTTC. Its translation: CASSLPGDLGLYEQYF.

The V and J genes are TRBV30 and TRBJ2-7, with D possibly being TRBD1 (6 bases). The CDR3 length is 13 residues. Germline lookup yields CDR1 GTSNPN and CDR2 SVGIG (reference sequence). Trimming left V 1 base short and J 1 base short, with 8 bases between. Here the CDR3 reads CAWSAGASYEQYF. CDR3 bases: TGTGCCTGGAGTGCAGGGGCGTCCTACGAGCAGTACTTC.